The 16 T cell receptor beta chains presented below share a single source sample, sequenced in a study of OX40 agonist ivuxolimab in advanced cancers. TCRdb's table, derived via immunoSEQ multiplex PCR, lists solely in-frame clones and lacks some. The sample holds tens of thousands of clones, more than 75% seen once. Sequencing used CD4+ or CD8+ T cells sorted from blood, obtained in a trial of the OX40 agonist ivuxolimab. Source of these receptors: an adult with an advanced solid tumor such as melanoma, head and neck, liver or kidney cancer.

This chain uses TRBV4-2 with TRBJ1-5; D is perhaps TRBD1 (6 bases). This CDR3 comprises 14 residues. V was cut by 3 bases and J by 7 bases, with 13 bases left in between. Germline V CDR1 and CDR2: LGHNA, YNFKEQ. CDR3 in DNA: TGTGCCAGCAGCCAGGAACAGGGCCCCCAGCCCCAGCATTTT. It codes for CASSQEQGPQPQHF.

This clone was seen only a few times. The rearrangement links TRBV2 to TRBJ2-6; tentatively, D is TRBD1 or TRBD2 (6 bases each). Germline V gives CDR1 SNHLY, CDR2 FYNNEI. The CDR3 runs to 16 residues. V was pared by 7 bases and J by 2 bases, with 15 bases between. In DNA, the CDR3 is TGTGCCAGCACCACAGGGTGGGAGGCTGGGGCCAACGTCCTGACTTTC. Translation gives CASTTGWEAGANVLTF.

The V and J genes are TRBV7-2 and TRBJ2-7, with a weak D call TRBD1 (5 bases). V lost 5 bases and J 2 bases, leaving 10 bases between the germline ends. The V gene's germline CDR1 is SGHTA and CDR2 FQGNSA. This CDR3 comprises 13 residues. CDR3 protein: CASSPQVPYEQYF. In DNA form, the CDR3 reads TGTGCCAGCAGCCCACAGGTCCCCTACGAGCAGTACTTC.

This clone was observed a handful of times. V is TRBV5-4 and J is TRBJ2-3; 13 bases agree with TRBD2. Germline assignment: CDR1 SGHNT and CDR2 YYREEE (reference sequence). Unmatched junction bases numbered 8, after V lost 4 bases and J lost 3 bases. The CDR3 contains 17 residues. CDR3 DNA: TGTGCCAGCAGCACCACGACTAGCGGGAGGAGGACAGATACGCAGTATTTT. This encodes CASSTTTSGRRTDTQYF.

The chain couples TRBV28 to TRBJ1-4; D not certain. Germline loops: CDR1 MDHEN, CDR2 SYDVKM. V lost 6 bases and J lost 5, with 10 bases in between. The CDR3 runs to 13 residues. CDR3: CASRRTANEKLFF. CDR3 nucleotide sequence: TGTGCCAGCAGAAGGACTGCGAATGAAAAACTGTTTTTT.

This clone was seen just once. This sequence joins TRBV28 and TRBJ2-7; 9 bases are a match to TRBD2. Germline CDR1 MDHEN, CDR2 SYDVKM. V lost 6 bases, J lost 3 bases, and 9 bases stayed unmatched. The CDR3 runs 15 residues. The CDR3 coding sequence is TGTGCCAGCAGCTCAAGCGGGGGGCCACACTACGAGCAGTACGTC. Amino acids: CASSSSGGPHYEQYV.

This sequence joins TRBV4-1 and TRBJ1-1; D is possibly TRBD1 (6 bases). The CDR3 spans 14 residues. Germline values: CDR1 MGHRA, CDR2 YSYEKL. The germline V and J ends were trimmed by 0 bases and 6 bases, with 11 bases remaining between them. The CDR3 region is CASSQEGGRAEAFF. CDR3 sequence (DNA): TGCGCCAGCAGCCAAGAAGGGGGGAGGGCTGAAGCTTTCTTT.

The chain is built from TRBV27 and TRBJ2-5; TRBD2 is a possible D gene (5 bases). Germline V gene data show CDR1 as MNHEY and CDR2 as SMNVEV (reference sequence). CDR3 size: 16 residues. V shed 5 bases and J shed 0 bases, with 16 bases lying between them. The CDR3 loop is CASSPPGSLYQETQYF. The CDR3 coding sequence is TGTGCCAGCAGTCCCCCGGGGTCCTTGTACCAAGAGACCCAGTACTTC.

This sequence joins TRBV2 and TRBJ2-7; 8 bases match TRBD2. The germline V gene has CDR1 SNHLY and CDR2 FYNNEI. The V gene end was trimmed by 6 bases and the J gene end by 4 bases; junction bases not matched to a gene: 8. This CDR3 spans 14 amino acids. The CDR3 DNA reads TGTGCCAGCAGGAGGGCGGGGGGAGGATACGAGCAGTACGTC. Its translation is CASRRAGGGYEQYV.

The table lists this clone with a count of one. This chain uses TRBV7-2 with TRBJ2-7; 7 bases agree with TRBD2. Trimming took 1 base from V and 2 from J; bases not matched to a gene: 8. This CDR3 is 16 amino acids long. Germline CDR1 is SGHTA and CDR2 is FQGNSA. Written as DNA, the CDR3 is TGTGCCAGCAGCTTAGGGGGTGCTAGCGGCGCCTACGAGCAGTACTTC. It translates to CASSLGGASGAYEQYF. Drawing the rest from reference TRBV7-2 and TRBJ2-7, the complete variable domain is GAGVSQSPSNKVTEKGKDVELRCDPISGHTALYWYRQSLGQGLEFLIYFQGNSAPDKSGLPSDRFSAERTGGSVSTLTIQRTQQEDSAVYLCASSLGGASGAYEQYFGPGTRLTVT.

J is TRBJ2-3 and V is TRBV28, with TRBD2 matching 12 bases. V shed 5 bases and J 0 bases; nucleotides not matched to a gene: 3. There are 16 residues in the CDR3. CDR1 is MDHEN and CDR2 is SYDVKM in the germline V gene. As DNA, the CDR3 is TGTGCCAGCAGTACAACTAGCGGGGGGAGCACAGATACGCAGTATTTT. It translates to CASSTTSGGSTDTQYF.

The chain combines TRBV6-5 with TRBJ1-5; D possibly corresponds to TRBD1 (6 bases). Looked up from germline, CDR1 is MNHEY and CDR2 is SVGAGI. V was clipped by 0 bases and J by 4 bases, with 7 bases between them. This CDR3 has 14 amino acids. DNA for the CDR3: TGTGCCAGCAGTTACTCGAGGGGGAATCAGCCCCAGCATTTT. Amino acid sequence: CASSYSRGNQPQHF.

V gene TRBV5-1 combines with J gene TRBJ2-5, with D uncertain. CDR1 and CDR2 (germline): SGHRS, YFSETQ. Trimming cost V 0 bases and J 2 bases, with 14 bases left between them. The CDR3 sequence is 16 residues long. The CDR3 loop reads CASSLEGRGPQETQYF. CDR3 nucleotide sequence: TGCGCCAGCAGCTTGGAAGGACGCGGACCACAAGAGACCCAGTACTTC.

This clone has more than one count but fewer than ten. The chain recombines TRBV7-2 with TRBJ1-2; a possible D gene is TRBD1 (5 bases). The V gene lost 5 bases and the J gene lost 1 base, with 23 bases spanning the gap. Germline loops: CDR1 SGHTA, CDR2 FQGNSA. The CDR3 totals 18 residues. CDR3 sequence reads: CASSNVGARQVNNYGYTF. The CDR3 nucleotides are TGTGCCAGCAGCAACGTCGGGGCCCGGCAGGTTAATAACTATGGCTACACCTTC.

The CDR3 bases are TGTGCCAGCAGTCAAGGGTGGGGACAACCCACAGATACGCAGTATTTT. Protein: CASSQGWGQPTDTQYF. The genes are TRBV6-1 and TRBJ2-3; TRBD1 is a possible D gene (6 bases). CDR1 and CDR2 (germline): MNHNS, SASEGT. The CDR3 is made up of 16 amino acids. Deletions cut 5 bases from V and 2 bases from J, with 17 bases between.

J is TRBJ1-1 and V is TRBV10-1; D is uncertain. Trimming took 8 bases from V and 0 from J, leaving 10 bases between them. Germline CDR1 WNHNN, CDR2 SYGVQD (reference sequence). This CDR3 is built from 13 residues. The CDR3 protein is CASAANMNTEAFF. In DNA, the CDR3 is TGCGCCAGCGCTGCTAACATGAACACTGAAGCTTTCTTT.